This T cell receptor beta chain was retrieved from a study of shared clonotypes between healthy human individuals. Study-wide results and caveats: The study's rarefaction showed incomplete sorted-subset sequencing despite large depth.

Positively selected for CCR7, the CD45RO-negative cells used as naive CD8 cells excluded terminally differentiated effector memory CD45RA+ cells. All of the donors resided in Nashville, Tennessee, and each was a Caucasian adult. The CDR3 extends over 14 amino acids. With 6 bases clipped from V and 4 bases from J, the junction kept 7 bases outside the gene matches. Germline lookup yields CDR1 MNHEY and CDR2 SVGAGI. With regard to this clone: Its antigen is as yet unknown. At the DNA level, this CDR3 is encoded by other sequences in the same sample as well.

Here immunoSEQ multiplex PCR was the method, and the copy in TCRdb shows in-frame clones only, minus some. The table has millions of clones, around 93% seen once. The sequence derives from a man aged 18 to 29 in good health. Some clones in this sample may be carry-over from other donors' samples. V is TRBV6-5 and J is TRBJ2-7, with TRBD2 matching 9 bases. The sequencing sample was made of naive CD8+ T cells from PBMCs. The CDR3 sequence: CASSPGTSSYEQYF. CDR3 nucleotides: TGTGCCAGCAGCCCCGGGACTAGCAGTTACGAGCAGTACTTC.